This T cell receptor beta chain originates from a study of T cells in Graves' hyperthyroidism and ophthalmopathy. Study context: The blood sample was taken at first diagnosis, before treatment began.

Study results and limitations: Model output signaled ophthalmopathy a median 6.5 months ahead of onset.

It was RNA transcripts that yielded the amplified TCR beta CDR3 regions. A set of HTBI primers served as the primers for a first-round RT-PCR of the TCR CDR3. TCRdb fed the multiplex PCR reads into MiXCR, producing one record per CDR3 protein. The sample lists some 620,000 distinct CDR3 sequences; around 15% were seen once. The CDR3 has 12 amino acids. The junction had 1 base not matched to a gene; V was cut back by 2 bases and J by 7 bases. Germline values: CDR1 MNHEY, CDR2 SVGAGI. This clonotype occurred many times. Its target is not known. The sequence came from a woman in her thirties with Graves' hyperthyroidism. The chain combines TRBV6-5 with TRBJ1-2, with 7 positions matching TRBD1. The sequencing input was blood. CDR3 sequence (DNA): TGTGCCAGCAGTTACAGGACAGGTGGCTACACCTTC. It specifies CASSYRTGGYTF.